Given below is one TCR beta chain in context. Its antigen is still unknown. Repertoires were generated with immunoSEQ multiplex PCR, while TCRdb's copy carries only in-frame clones and drops some. The sample carries fewer than 85,000 clones, about 91% recorded once. These data come from a study of identifying expanded T cells in peripheral blood. Study-wide results and limits: Technical replicates showed roughly 1.2 changed clones; about two weeks roughly 18; four weeks 19.

Collection occurred without any documented infections or immune events in donors. CDR1 and CDR2 (germline): LGHNA, YSLEER. With V trimmed by 1 base and J by 5 bases, 6 bases remained unmatched. The CDR3 contains 16 residues. This chain joins TRBV4-3 and TRBJ2-1, with TRBD2 matching over 9 bases. Material for sequencing was blood. This sequence was found in a person aged 18 to 75 in good health. The CDR3 region is CASSQASGLANNEQFF. Written as DNA, the CDR3 is TGCGCCAGCAGCCAAGCCTCGGGACTAGCCAACAATGAGCAGTTCTTC.